The clone carrying this T cell receptor beta chain was found a few times. Its specificity is not known. The sample originates from a study of T cells in Graves' hyperthyroidism and ophthalmopathy. Study context: Once the initial diagnosis was made, peripheral blood was obtained before any treatment.

Amplification of TCR beta CDR3 regions was performed using RNA transcripts as template. HTBI primers were used for first-round RT-PCR of the TCR CDR3. TCRdb redid the calling of the multiplex PCR reads with MiXCR, one entry per CDR3 protein. There are about 500,000 distinct CDR3 sequences in the sample; approximately 15% occur only once, and about 17% lies in the top ten. Study results and limitations: Blood also showed most of the thyroid clonotypes that were expanded above 0.001.

A lack of ophthalmopathy progression within 18 months defined stable Graves' hyperthyroidism. Newly diagnosed hyperthyroidism patients aged 18 to 65 years had disease lasting under 2 months. The V gene end was trimmed by 0 bases and the J gene end by 7 bases; junction bases not matched to a gene: 0. The CDR3 runs to 14 residues. CDR1 is SGDLS and CDR2 is YYNGEE in the germline V gene. Sample: blood. The chain joins TRBV9 to TRBJ1-5; TRBD1 agrees at 11 bases. This TCR was recovered from a woman between 18 and 29 years old with Graves' hyperthyroidism. The DNA of the CDR3 is TGTGCCAGCAGCGTAGGGACAGGGGGCCAGCCCCAGCATTTT. Its protein product is CASSVGTGGQPQHF.